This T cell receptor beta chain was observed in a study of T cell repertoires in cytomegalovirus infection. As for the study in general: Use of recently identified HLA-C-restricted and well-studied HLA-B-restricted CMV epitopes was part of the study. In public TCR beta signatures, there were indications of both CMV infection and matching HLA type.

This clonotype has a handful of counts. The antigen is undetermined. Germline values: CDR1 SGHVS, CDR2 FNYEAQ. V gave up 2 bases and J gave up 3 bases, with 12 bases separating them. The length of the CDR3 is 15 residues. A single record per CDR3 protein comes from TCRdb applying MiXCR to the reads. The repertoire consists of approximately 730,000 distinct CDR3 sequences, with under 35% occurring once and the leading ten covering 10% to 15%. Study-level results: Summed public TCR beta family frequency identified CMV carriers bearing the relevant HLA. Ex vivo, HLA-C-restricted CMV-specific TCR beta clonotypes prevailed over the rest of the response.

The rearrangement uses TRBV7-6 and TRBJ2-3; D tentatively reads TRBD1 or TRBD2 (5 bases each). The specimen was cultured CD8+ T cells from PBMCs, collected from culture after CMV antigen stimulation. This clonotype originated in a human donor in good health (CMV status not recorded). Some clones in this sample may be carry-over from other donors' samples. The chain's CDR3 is CASSLLLGVTDTQYF. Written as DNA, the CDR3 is TGTGCCAGCAGCTTATTGTTGGGGGTAACAGATACGCAGTATTTT.